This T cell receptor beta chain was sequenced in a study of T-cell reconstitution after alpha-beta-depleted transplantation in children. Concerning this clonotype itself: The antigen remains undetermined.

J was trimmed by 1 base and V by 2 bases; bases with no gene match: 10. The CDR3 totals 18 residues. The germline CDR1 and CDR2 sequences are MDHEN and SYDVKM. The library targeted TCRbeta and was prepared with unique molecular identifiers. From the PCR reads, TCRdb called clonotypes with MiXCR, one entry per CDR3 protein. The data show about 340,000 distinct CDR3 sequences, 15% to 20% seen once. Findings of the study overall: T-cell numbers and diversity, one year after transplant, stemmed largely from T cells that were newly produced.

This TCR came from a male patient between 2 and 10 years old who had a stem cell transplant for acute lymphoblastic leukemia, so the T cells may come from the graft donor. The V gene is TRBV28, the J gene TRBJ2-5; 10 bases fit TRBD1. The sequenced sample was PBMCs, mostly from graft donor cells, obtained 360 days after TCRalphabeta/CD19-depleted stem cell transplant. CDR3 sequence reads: CASSLPLDRGEPQETQYF. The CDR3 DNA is TGTGCCAGCAGTTTACCGCTGGACAGGGGGGAACCCCAAGAGACCCAGTACTTC.